Described below is a single T cell receptor (beta chain) sequence and its context. What this receptor recognizes is not known. Base-call qualities are not available, and no considerably larger clone is one nucleotide away. The source of the sample is a study of cytomegalovirus exposure and HLA in healthy donors (dated by TCRdb to the late 2010s). The study in broad terms: In an earlier analysis of 587 of the donors, 276 Gb of sequence data and some 100 million unique TCR beta sequences from 180 million or so T cells were reported. High-throughput TCR immunosequencing, statistical association of individual TCRs with disease status, and machine learning were combined to predict cytomegalovirus infection status. Because of strong linkage in the cohort, roughly five DR-DQ haplotypes were treated as single units for association and clustering. In a later genetic analysis, genome-wide SNP genotypes for about three fifths of the roughly 670 donors were used, and that subset was treated as a discovery cohort. An early release covering some 640 HLA-typed donors comprised roughly 300 gigabases of sequencing data and 65 million to 100 million unique TCR sequences. Besides the first cohort of more than 650 subjects, a separate validation cohort made up of over a hundred different subjects was used. An earlier analysis of approximately 630 of the donors applied high-throughput TCR beta sequencing to assess whether each TCR beta V gene segment acted as functional or pseudogenic. The later analysis used no new phenotypic data to find candidate immune exposures, relying instead on TCR beta sequences and their occurrence across donors. The number of typed donors differed by locus: roughly 629-640 for A, B, C, DRB1 and DQB1; 500 to 550 for DQA1; approximately 600 for DPA1; and around 490 for DPB1. A later analysis re-analyzed previously published TCR beta repertoires from roughly 690 donors and added high-resolution HLA genotyping to study TCR occurrence patterns. The study aimed to test whether signatures of past pathogen exposure could be identified by cataloging public T cell receptors. HLA typing included class I and class II loci at four-digit resolution. Among the approximately 400 genotyped donors, roughly 80% belonged to the genetic ancestry cluster associated with self-reported Caucasian donors. Across around 400 genotyped donors of the cohort, an average of approximately 220,000 unique TCR beta nucleotide sequences per donor were sequenced, and 15% to 20% of those sequences were non-productive. Every discovery cohort repertoire had been produced on one sequencing platform. Donor age, sex, ethnicity and CMV serostatus were collected together with the repertoire data. Using immunosequencing, the study profiled T cell repertoires from some 670 subjects and related those repertoires to cytomegalovirus serostatus. The paper's findings and limits, for the study overall: A later analysis found that most CMV-associated TCR beta chains appeared HLA-restricted, with HLA associations seemingly driven largely by CMV exposure. Linkage disequilibrium might explain the correlated functional status among segregating V segments, but an unknown experimental factor could not be excluded. A further reported finding was that TCR beta sequences accurately predicted the HLA-A and HLA-B alleles for most subjects in the first cohort. A later analysis reported that several top co-occurrence clusters appeared linked to parvovirus B19, influenza, CMV and Epstein-Barr virus. The authors suggested that the approach could potentially be extended to other disease states and immunological phenotypes. Broadly in line with IMGT annotations, most TCR beta V segments showed up in productive rearrangements about 87% or about 30% of the time in an earlier analysis of several hundred of the donors. Because some donors lacked HLA typing at each locus, the association tests relied only on the typed subset. In a later analysis, TCR association rates were found to vary across HLA loci, with the most associated TCRs seen for DRB1 alleles and the fewest for HLA-C alleles. In both the original and validation cohorts, the classifier was reported to diagnose cytomegalovirus status with high specificity and sensitivity. Immune exposure information for the cohort was limited to CMV serostatus. Sequencing depth was assumed to be roughly uniform across donors in the presence/absence analyses, though that assumption may not hold. In a later analysis, HLA-associated TCR beta chains were found to be more clonally expanded and to have lower generation probabilities than equally common non-associated chains. In the study, 150 to 200 TCR beta chains were listed as associated with cytomegalovirus. The earlier analysis of approximately 590 of the donors excluded 15 to 20 rarely observed V segments, including chromosome 9 orphons, because counts were too low. Assigning TCR associations to individual alleles was difficult when HLA alleles, especially DR and DQ, strongly co-occurred. A cluster of highly shared sequence variants was judged likely to represent a technical artifact of the sequencing pipeline. While some public TCRs were present in many individuals, most TCR sequences turned up only very rarely across donors. The cohort was sequenced for TCR beta chains only, and without alpha or paired-chain data the features that could be detected were limited. Some IMGT-functional V segments, including TRBV6-2 and TRBV6-3, could not be distinguished by the 87-base-pair reads and were therefore excluded. At a false discovery rate of 0.05, a later analysis linked fewer than 20,000 TCR beta sequences to specific HLA alleles. According to a later genetic analysis, donors in an Asian-associated ancestry cluster had fewer N-insertions in productive TCRs than the roughly 700-donor mean. In vitro tests confirmed that a few of the cytomegalovirus-associated TCR beta chains recognize cytomegalovirus antigens. In a later genetic analysis, a missense DCLRE1C variant was associated with V-gene and J-gene trimming of TCR beta chains, and the association was replicated in an independent cohort.

The cohort comprised several hundred healthy bone marrow donors. At the time of sampling, every cohort member was nominally healthy, though immune exposures that went unrecorded were likely present. The donor was CMV seronegative and was included in the group of several hundred seronegative cohort members. A peripheral blood sample was collected from each donor, and TCR beta sequencing was performed on peripheral blood mononuclear cells. Genomic DNA extraction from the blood cell samples was performed with the Qiagen DNeasy Blood Extraction Kit. V is pared back by 2 bases and J by 2 bases, with 11 bases lying between the germline termini. From cysteine to phenylalanine, the CDR3 is 15 amino acids long. Here the CDR3 DNA is all that survives: 45 bases in frame from base 1. The germline V gene sets CDR1 to SGDLS and CDR2 to YYNGEE. The library was built by means of the immunoSEQ multiplex PCR assay. For the multiplex PCR, a mixture combining 60 forward primers for TCR Vbeta segments and 13 reverse primers for TCR Jbeta segments was used. A multiplex PCR assay on genomic DNA amplified the CDR3 region of rearranged TCR beta genes. Amplified TCR beta libraries were sequenced as 87-base-pair reads on the Illumina HiSeq System. Per the source publication's procedure: Across the 600 to 700 repertoires, a later analysis counted 80 million or so unique TCR beta chains, approximately 10 million of which were shared by at least two donors. Raw reads were error-corrected and collapsed into unique sequences with a nearest-neighbor algorithm that merged closely related sequences to remove PCR and sequencing errors. Alignment of CDR3 sequences to IMGT reference sequences was used to assign V, D and J gene segments. Each retained sequence needed at least a six-nucleotide match to both a V gene segment and a J gene segment. A rearrangement was called productive if the CDR3 had no stop codons and remained in frame with V and J, and every other rearrangement was called non-productive. CDR3 was defined according to IMGT convention as the region running from the second conserved V-encoded cysteine to the conserved J-encoded phenylalanine. In an earlier analysis of around 640 of the donors, sequences lacking an unambiguous match to a single V gene segment were excluded. In an earlier analysis of 450 to 700 of the donors, V segments were called functional above 56.7% productive rearrangements and were called segregating when the between-donor standard deviation exceeded 5%. A statistical classification framework was built to diagnose cytomegalovirus status from the catalog of TCR beta chain sequences. A later analysis assigned V and J genes by comparing TCR nucleotide sequences with IMGT/GENE-DB human TR gene sequences. The TCRdist pipeline was used in a later analysis to assign CDR3 sequences and most-parsimonious VDJ recombination scenarios. In a later analysis, each TCR beta chain was defined by its CDR3 amino acid sequence together with its V-gene family, and reads without a unique V-gene family were excluded. In a later analysis, some 600 highly shared, low-generation-probability nucleotide sequences were removed to address suspected cross-contamination and a sequencing artifact. In a later analysis, a clonal expansion index was calculated for each public chain from normalized within-repertoire ranks of inferred template counts. Generation probabilities in a later analysis came from a VDJ recombination model fitted to out-of-frame rearrangements, and those results were checked against IGoR. In a later analysis, TCR-TCR, TCR-HLA and TCR-CMV co-occurrence was scored with hypergeometric tests, and a repertoire-size bias correction was applied to TCR pairs. To estimate false discovery rates, a later analysis permuted the HLA or CMV assignments 20 times. A later analysis grouped co-occurring TCRs with DBSCAN, adding TCRdist sequence similarity when clustering within HLA-allele-positive subsets. Repertoires with fewer than 30,000 or more than 120,000 public chains, plus five repertoires with anomalous nucleotide sharing, were excluded from co-occurrence clustering. TCRdb mirrors the immuneACCESS table, restricted to in-frame sequences. Some clones are absent from its copies; in checked studies, under half trace to an unresolved V gene, and the reason for the others is unknown. The V and J calls and the clone size are those of that table, but D and trimming were determined from the DNA. The sample yields 150,000 to 200,000 clones; roughly 80% were counted once. More than 4% of the sample lies in the top ten.

This sequence originates from a man between 35 and 55 years old in good health and CMV-seronegative. The sample was PBMCs. The sequence links TRBV9 to TRBJ2-1; TRBD1 could be the D gene, as 6 bases match. The DNA sequence is TGTGCCAGCAGCGTCATACAGGGTCCCTACAATGAGCAGTTCTTC. This is translated as CASSVIQGPYNEQFF.